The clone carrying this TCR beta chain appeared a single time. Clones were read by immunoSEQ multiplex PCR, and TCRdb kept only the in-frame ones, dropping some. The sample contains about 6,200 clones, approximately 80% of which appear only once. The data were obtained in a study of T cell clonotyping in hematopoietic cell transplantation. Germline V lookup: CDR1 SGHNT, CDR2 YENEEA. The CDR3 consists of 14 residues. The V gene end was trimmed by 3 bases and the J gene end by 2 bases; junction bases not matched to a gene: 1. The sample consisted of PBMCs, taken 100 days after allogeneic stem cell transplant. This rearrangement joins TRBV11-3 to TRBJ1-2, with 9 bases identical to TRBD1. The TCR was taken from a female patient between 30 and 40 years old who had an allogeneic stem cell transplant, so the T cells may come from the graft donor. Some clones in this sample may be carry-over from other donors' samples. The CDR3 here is CASSFGQGNYGYTF. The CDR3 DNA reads TGTGCCAGCAGCTTCGGACAGGGGAACTATGGCTACACCTTC.